Listed below are T cell receptor beta chains from one sample, sequenced in a study of a mutant IDH1 vaccine in newly diagnosed glioma. Data came from immunoSEQ multiplex PCR; TCRdb stores just in-frame clones and leaves some out. This table holds fewer than 65,000 clones, about three quarters found once. This material consisted of PBMCs, taken from a glioma patient treated with radiotherapy, temozolomide or both. These receptors were collected from a woman aged 40 to 49 with glioma. Each CDR3 is given with its conserved first and last residue. D genes are given only for firm matches. Part of the rows lack a size; the others show once, few, many or a class for expanded clones.

v_gene: TRBV7-8; j_gene: TRBJ1-3; abundance: few; d_gene: TRBD1; CDR3nt: TGTGCCAGCAGCTTCAGGGGGGGCGGAAACACCATATATTTT; CDR3aa: CASSFRGGGNTIYF
v_gene: TRBV6-1; j_gene: TRBJ2-5; abundance: -; d_gene: -; CDR3nt: TGTGCCAGCAGTCGGGGTCCCCAAGAGACCCAGTACTTC; CDR3aa: CASSRGPQETQYF
v_gene: TRBV9; j_gene: TRBJ1-4; abundance: once; d_gene: TRBD1; CDR3nt: TGTGCCAGCAGCCCGGACAGGGGGCTTGAAAAACTGTTTTTT; CDR3aa: CASSPDRGLEKLFF
v_gene: TRBV7-9; j_gene: TRBJ2-7; abundance: -; d_gene: -; CDR3nt: TGTGCCATACGGACAGCTACCTACGAGCAGTACTTC; CDR3aa: CAIRTATYEQYF
v_gene: TRBV30; j_gene: TRBJ1-2; abundance: -; d_gene: TRBD1; CDR3nt: TGTGCCTGGAGTGACAGGGGCGACTATGGCTACACCTTC; CDR3aa: CAWSDRGDYGYTF
v_gene: TRBV7-9; j_gene: TRBJ1-2; abundance: -; d_gene: -; CDR3nt: TGTGCCAGCAGCTTTGACGGTGGACTAACTTATGGCTACACCTTC; CDR3aa: CASSFDGGLTYGYTF
v_gene: TRBV6-5; j_gene: TRBJ1-2; abundance: -; d_gene: TRBD1; CDR3nt: TGTGCCAGCAGTTACCGGGACAGCGTTCTCCGATATGGCTACACCTTC; CDR3aa: CASSYRDSVLRYGYTF
v_gene: TRBV5-1; j_gene: TRBJ2-1; abundance: -; d_gene: -; CDR3nt: TGCGCCAGCAGCTTGGAGGCCAGTGGTGAGCAGTTCTTC; CDR3aa: CASSLEASGEQFF
v_gene: TRBV30; j_gene: TRBJ1-3; abundance: -; d_gene: TRBD1; CDR3nt: TGTGCCTGGAGGGACAGGGGAGGAAACACCATATATTTT; CDR3aa: CAWRDRGGNTIYF
v_gene: TRBV29-1; j_gene: TRBJ1-5; abundance: -; d_gene: -; CDR3nt: TGCAGCGTGGCCACAGGGAGCAATCAGCCCCAGCATTTT; CDR3aa: CSVATGSNQPQHF
v_gene: TRBV5-1; j_gene: TRBJ1-2; abundance: -; d_gene: -; CDR3nt: TGCGCCAGCAGCTTGAGATTTGGCGATTATGGCTACACCTTC; CDR3aa: CASSLRFGDYGYTF
v_gene: TRBV7-9; j_gene: TRBJ2-7; abundance: -; d_gene: -; CDR3nt: TGTGCCACTTACTCCGGGGAACATTCCTACGAGCAGTACTTC; CDR3aa: CATYSGEHSYEQYF
v_gene: TRBV18; j_gene: TRBJ2-1; abundance: -; d_gene: TRBD2; CDR3nt: TGTGCCAGCTCACCACCTTCCGGGGGGGCAAGTTTTTACAATGAGCAGTTCTTC; CDR3aa: CASSPPSGGASFYNEQFF
v_gene: TRBV5-4; j_gene: TRBJ1-1; abundance: -; d_gene: -; CDR3nt: TGTGCCAGCAGCTTGGGGGCACGGAGCTCCATGAACACTGAAGCTTTCTTT; CDR3aa: CASSLGARSSMNTEAFF
v_gene: TRBV10-3; j_gene: TRBJ2-3; abundance: -; d_gene: -; CDR3nt: TGTGCCATCAGTGATCAACAGGTCACAGATACGCAGTATTTT; CDR3aa: CAISDQQVTDTQYF
v_gene: TRBV2; j_gene: TRBJ1-5; abundance: -; d_gene: -; CDR3nt: TGTGCCAGCAGTGTTGATAGCGGGAATCAGCCCCAGCATTTT; CDR3aa: CASSVDSGNQPQHF
v_gene: TRBV5-1; j_gene: TRBJ1-2; abundance: few; d_gene: TRBD1; CDR3nt: TGCGCCAGCACCCAGGGAGGGGGCCACTATGGCTACACCTTC; CDR3aa: CASTQGGGHYGYTF
v_gene: TRBV7-9; j_gene: TRBJ1-1; abundance: few; d_gene: -; CDR3nt: TGTGCCAGCAGCTTAGTAGGGGGAATGGAAGCTTTCTTT; CDR3aa: CASSLVGGMEAFF
v_gene: TRBV6-6; j_gene: TRBJ1-1; abundance: -; d_gene: -; CDR3nt: TGTGCCAGCAGTTACTCCAAGGAGGTGAACACTGAAGCTTTCTTT; CDR3aa: CASSYSKEVNTEAFF
v_gene: TRBV20-1; j_gene: TRBJ1-2; abundance: -; d_gene: -; CDR3nt: TGCAGTGCTAGCCAGGGCTGGGGCTACACCTTC; CDR3aa: CSASQGWGYTF
v_gene: TRBV4-1; j_gene: TRBJ2-1; abundance: -; d_gene: TRBD2; CDR3nt: TGCGCCAGCAGCCAAGGACTAGCGCCCACCCTGGAGGAGCAGTTCTTC; CDR3aa: CASSQGLAPTLEEQFF
v_gene: TRBV1; j_gene: TRBJ2-1; abundance: -; d_gene: -; CDR3nt: TGCACCAGCAGCCGGAAGGGACTAGCGGGGAGGAGCTCCTACAATGAGCAGTTCTTC; CDR3aa: CTSSRKGLAGRSSYNEQFF
v_gene: TRBV30; j_gene: TRBJ1-1; abundance: few; d_gene: TRBD1; CDR3nt: TGTGCCTGGGAGGACAGGGCGAACACTGAAGCTTTCTTT; CDR3aa: CAWEDRANTEAFF
v_gene: TRBV7-9; j_gene: TRBJ1-2; abundance: few; d_gene: -; CDR3nt: TGTGCCAGCAGCCCCAATCTTCGGGCCCCACCCTATGGCTACACCTTC; CDR3aa: CASSPNLRAPPYGYTF
v_gene: TRBV19; j_gene: TRBJ2-5; abundance: few; d_gene: -; CDR3nt: TGTGCCACTGGGGCCCTCCGGGGGGAGACCCAGTACTTC; CDR3aa: CATGALRGETQYF
v_gene: TRBV6-5; j_gene: TRBJ1-4; abundance: -; d_gene: -; CDR3nt: TGTGCCAGCAGTTACCGAGCGGCAACTAATGAAAAACTGTTTTTT; CDR3aa: CASSYRAATNEKLFF
v_gene: TRBV19; j_gene: TRBJ1-2; abundance: -; d_gene: -; CDR3nt: TGTGCCAGTAGTACGCAGAACTATGGCTACACCTTC; CDR3aa: CASSTQNYGYTF
v_gene: TRBV7-9; j_gene: TRBJ2-1; abundance: -; d_gene: -; CDR3nt: TGTGCCAGCAGCTTAGCCCACCGGGTAGGGGGTGAGCAGTTCTTC; CDR3aa: CASSLAHRVGGEQFF
v_gene: TRBV4-1; j_gene: TRBJ2-7; abundance: -; d_gene: -; CDR3nt: TGCGCCAGCAGCCAAGACTGGGGGCTTCAATACGAGCAGTACTTC; CDR3aa: CASSQDWGLQYEQYF
v_gene: TRBV4-1; j_gene: TRBJ2-2; abundance: -; d_gene: -; CDR3nt: TGCGCCAGCAGCCAAGATCAAAACACCGGGGAGCTGTTTTTT; CDR3aa: CASSQDQNTGELFF
v_gene: TRBV30; j_gene: TRBJ2-7; abundance: -; d_gene: -; CDR3nt: TGTGCCTGGAGTGTGTTGGGGAGTTCGCAGTACTTC; CDR3aa: CAWSVLGSSQYF